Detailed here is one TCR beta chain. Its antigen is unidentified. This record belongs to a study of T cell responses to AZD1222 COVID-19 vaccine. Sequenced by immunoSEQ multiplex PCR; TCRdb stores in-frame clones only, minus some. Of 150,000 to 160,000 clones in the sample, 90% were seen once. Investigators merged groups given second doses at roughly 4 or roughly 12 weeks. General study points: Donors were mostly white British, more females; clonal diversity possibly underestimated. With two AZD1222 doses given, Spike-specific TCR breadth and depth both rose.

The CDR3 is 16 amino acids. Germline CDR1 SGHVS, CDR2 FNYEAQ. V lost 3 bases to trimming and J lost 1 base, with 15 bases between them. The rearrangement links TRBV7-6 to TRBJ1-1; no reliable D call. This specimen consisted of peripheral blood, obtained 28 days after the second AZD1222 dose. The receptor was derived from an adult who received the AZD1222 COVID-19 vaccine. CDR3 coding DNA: TGTGCCAGCAGCTTTGGCTCGGGCCCCAGGAACACTGAAGCTTTCTTT. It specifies CASSFGSGPRNTEAFF.